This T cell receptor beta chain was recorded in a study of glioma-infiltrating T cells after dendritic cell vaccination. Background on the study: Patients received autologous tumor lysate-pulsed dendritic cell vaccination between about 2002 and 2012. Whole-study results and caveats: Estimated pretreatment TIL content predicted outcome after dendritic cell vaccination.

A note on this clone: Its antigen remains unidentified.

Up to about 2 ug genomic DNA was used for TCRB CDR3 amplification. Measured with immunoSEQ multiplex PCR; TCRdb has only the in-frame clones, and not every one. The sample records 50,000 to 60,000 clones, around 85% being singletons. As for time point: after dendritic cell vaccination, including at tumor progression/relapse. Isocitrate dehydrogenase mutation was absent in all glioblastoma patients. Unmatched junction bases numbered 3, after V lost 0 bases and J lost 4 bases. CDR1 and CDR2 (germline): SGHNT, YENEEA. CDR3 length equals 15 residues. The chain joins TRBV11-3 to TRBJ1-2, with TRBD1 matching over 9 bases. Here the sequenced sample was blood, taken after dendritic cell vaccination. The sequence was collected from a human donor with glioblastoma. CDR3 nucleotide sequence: TGTGCCAGCAGCTTAGATCCGACAGGGGGCTATGGCTACACCTTC. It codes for CASSLDPTGGYGYTF.